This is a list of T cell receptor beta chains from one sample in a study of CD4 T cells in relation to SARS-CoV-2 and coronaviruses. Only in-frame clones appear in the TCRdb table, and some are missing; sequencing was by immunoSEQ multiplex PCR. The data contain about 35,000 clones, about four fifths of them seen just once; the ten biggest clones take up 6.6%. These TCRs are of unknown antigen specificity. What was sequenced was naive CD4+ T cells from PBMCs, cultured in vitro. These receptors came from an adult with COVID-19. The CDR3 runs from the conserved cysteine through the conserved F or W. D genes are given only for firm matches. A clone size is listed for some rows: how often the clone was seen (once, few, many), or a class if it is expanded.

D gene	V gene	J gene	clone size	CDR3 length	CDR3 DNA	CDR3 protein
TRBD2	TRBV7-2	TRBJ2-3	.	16	TGTGCCAGCAGCGTCGGGACTAGCGGGAGTCAAGATACGCAGTATTTT	CASSVGTSGSQDTQYF
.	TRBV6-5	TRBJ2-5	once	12	TGTGCCAGCAAGCAGGGGGGGGAGACCCAGTACTTC	CASKQGGETQYF
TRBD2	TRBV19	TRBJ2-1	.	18	TGTGCCAGTAGTAAGGGACTAGCGGGGGGGGTTGCCGACAATGAGCAGTTCTTC	CASSKGLAGGVADNEQFF
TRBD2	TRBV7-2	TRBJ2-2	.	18	TGTGCCAGCAGCACCCAGGGGACTAGCGGGAGTCACACCGGGGAGCTGTTTTTT	CASSTQGTSGSHTGELFF
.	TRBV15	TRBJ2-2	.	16	TGTGCCACCAGCAAAAAGGTCGTTACGAACACCGGGGAGCTGTTTTTT	CATSKKVVTNTGELFF
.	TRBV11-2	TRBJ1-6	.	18	TGTGCCAGCAGCTCAACCAGGGGCGAATGGGACCTTAATTCACCCCTCCACTTT	CASSSTRGEWDLNSPLHF
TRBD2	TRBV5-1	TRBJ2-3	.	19	TGCGCCAGCACCTCTAGCGGGGGTGTTCCCCACGCTAGCACAGATACGCAGTATTTT	CASTSSGGVPHASTDTQYF
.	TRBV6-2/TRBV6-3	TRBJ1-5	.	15	TGTGCCAGCAGTTCCGACGGTATTGACAATCAGCCCCAGCATTTT	CASSSDGIDNQPQHF
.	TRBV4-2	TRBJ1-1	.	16	TGTGCCAGCAGCCAACTTACCCAGGGGCGGAACACTGAAGCTTTCTTT	CASSQLTQGRNTEAFF
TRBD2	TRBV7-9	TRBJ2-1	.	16	TGTGCCAGCAGCTTAGCGCTTAGCGGGGATTACAATGAGCAGTTCTTC	CASSLALSGDYNEQFF
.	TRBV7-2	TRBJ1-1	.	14	TGTGCCAGCAGCCTCTCGGGGGCCAGCACTGAAGCTTTCTTT	CASSLSGASTEAFF
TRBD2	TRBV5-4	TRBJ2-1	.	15	TGTGCCAGCAGCTTGGGGTTAGCGGGAGTCAATGAGCAGTTCTTC	CASSLGLAGVNEQFF
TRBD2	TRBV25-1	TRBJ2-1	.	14	TGTGCCAGCAGTGAACTCGGGGAGGGCAATGAGCAGTTCTTC	CASSELGEGNEQFF